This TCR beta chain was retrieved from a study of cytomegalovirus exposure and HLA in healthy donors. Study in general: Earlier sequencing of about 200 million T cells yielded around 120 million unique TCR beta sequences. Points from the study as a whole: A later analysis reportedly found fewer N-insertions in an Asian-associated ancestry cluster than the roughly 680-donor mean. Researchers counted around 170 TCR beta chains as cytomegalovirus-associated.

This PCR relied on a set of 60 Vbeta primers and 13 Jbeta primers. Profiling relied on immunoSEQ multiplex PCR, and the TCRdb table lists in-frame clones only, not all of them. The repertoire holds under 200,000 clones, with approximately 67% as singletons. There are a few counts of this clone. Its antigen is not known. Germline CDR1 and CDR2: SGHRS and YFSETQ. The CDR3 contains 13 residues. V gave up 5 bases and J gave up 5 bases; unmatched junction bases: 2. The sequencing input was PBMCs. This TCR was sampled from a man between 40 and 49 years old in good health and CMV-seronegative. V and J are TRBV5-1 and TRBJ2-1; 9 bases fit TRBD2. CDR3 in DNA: TGCGCCAGCAGTGTAGCGGGAGACAATGAGCAGTTCTTC. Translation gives CASSVAGDNEQFF.